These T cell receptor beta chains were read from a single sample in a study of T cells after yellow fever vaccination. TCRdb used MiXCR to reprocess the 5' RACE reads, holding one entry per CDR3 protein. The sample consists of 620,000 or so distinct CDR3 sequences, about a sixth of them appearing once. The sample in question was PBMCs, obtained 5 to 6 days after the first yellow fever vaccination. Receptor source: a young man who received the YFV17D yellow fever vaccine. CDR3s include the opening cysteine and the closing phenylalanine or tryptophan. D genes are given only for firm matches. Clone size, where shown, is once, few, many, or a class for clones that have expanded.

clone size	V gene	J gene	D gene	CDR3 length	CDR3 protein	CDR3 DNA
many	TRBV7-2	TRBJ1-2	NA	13	CASSLGQYYGYTF	TGTGCCAGCAGCTTAGGACAGTATTATGGCTACACCTTC
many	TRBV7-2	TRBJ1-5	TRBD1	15	CASSSQGGSNQPQHF	TGTGCCAGCAGCTCTCAGGGGGGTAGCAATCAGCCCCAGCATTTT
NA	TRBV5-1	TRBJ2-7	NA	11	CASGGPYEQYF	TGCGCCAGCGGGGGTCCCTACGAGCAGTACTTC
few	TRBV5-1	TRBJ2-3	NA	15	CASNKQGTSTDTQYF	TGCGCCAGCAACAAACAGGGAACTAGCACAGATACGCAGTATTTT
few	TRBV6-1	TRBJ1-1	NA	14	CASSPRRGSAKAFF	TGTGCCAGCAGTCCCCGGAGAGGGTCGGCGAAAGCTTTCTTT
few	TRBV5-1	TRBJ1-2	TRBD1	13	CASSWGQAYGYTF	TGCGCCAGCAGCTGGGGACAGGCCTATGGCTACACCTTC
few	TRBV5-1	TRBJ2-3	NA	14	CASSLGGTSDTQYF	TGCGCCAGCAGCTTGGGCGGGACCTCGGATACGCAGTATTTT
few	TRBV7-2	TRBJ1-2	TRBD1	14	CASSLDRGQTGYTF	TGTGCCAGCAGCTTAGACAGGGGGCAAACGGGCTACACCTTC
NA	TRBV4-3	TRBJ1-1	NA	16	CASSQEEGRIGTEAFF	TGCGCCAGCAGCCAAGAGGAGGGGCGTATTGGCACTGAAGCTTTCTTT
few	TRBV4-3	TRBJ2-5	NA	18	CASSQGVGQLTLQETQYF	TGCGCCAGCAGCCAAGGGGTCGGGCAGCTAACACTACAAGAGACCCAGTACTTC
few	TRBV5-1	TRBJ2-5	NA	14	CASRAGSFVETQYF	TGCGCCAGCAGAGCCGGTTCCTTTGTGGAGACCCAGTACTTC
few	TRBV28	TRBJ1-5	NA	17	CASSLAWGGGLYQPQHF	TGTGCCAGCAGTTTGGCCTGGGGGGGGGGTTTATATCAGCCCCAGCATTTT
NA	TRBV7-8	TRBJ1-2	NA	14	CASSIQTAGYGYTF	TGTGCCAGCAGCATACAGACCGCCGGCTATGGCTACACCTTC
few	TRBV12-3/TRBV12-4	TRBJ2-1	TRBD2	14	CASSLSLAGGGQFF	TGTGCCAGCAGTTTATCACTAGCGGGGGGTGGGCAGTTCTTC
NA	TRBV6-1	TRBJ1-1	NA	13	CASSGRGETEAFF	TGTGCCAGCAGTGGCAGGGGTGAGACTGAAGCTTTCTTT
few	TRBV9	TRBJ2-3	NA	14	CASSDRTGPDTQYF	TGTGCCAGCAGCGACCGAACCGGCCCAGATACGCAGTATTTT
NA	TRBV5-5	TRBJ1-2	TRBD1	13	CASSLEGATGYTF	TGTGCCAGCAGCTTGGAGGGGGCAACTGGCTACACCTTC
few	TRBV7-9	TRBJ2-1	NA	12	CASSYTLNEQFF	TGTGCCAGCAGTTACACCCTTAATGAGCAGTTCTTC
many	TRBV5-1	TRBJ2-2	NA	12	CASSLVPGELFF	TGCGCCAGCAGCTTGGTGCCCGGGGAGCTGTTTTTT
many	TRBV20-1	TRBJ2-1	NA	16	CSANHPYGGSYNEQFF	TGCAGTGCGAACCACCCCTACGGGGGCTCCTACAATGAGCAGTTCTTC
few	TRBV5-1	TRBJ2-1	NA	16	CASSLSTGGVYNEQFF	TGCGCCAGCAGCTTAAGTACAGGGGGGGTCTACAATGAGCAGTTCTTC
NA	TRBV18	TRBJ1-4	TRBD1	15	CASSSDRGQNEKLFF	TGTGCCAGCTCATCCGACAGGGGGCAGAATGAAAAACTGTTTTTT
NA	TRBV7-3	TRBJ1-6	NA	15	CASSSGDTTNSPLHF	TGTGCCAGCAGTTCAGGGGACACGACTAATTCACCCCTCCACTTT
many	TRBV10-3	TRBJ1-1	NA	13	CAISREGRDEAFF	TGTGCCATCAGTCGGGAGGGGCGTGATGAAGCTTTCTTT
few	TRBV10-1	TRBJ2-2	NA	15	CASSESSAGTGELFF	TGCGCCAGCAGTGAGTCGAGTGCGGGCACCGGGGAGCTGTTTTTT
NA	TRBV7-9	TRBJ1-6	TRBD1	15	CASRTGQGLHSPLHF	TGTGCCAGCAGGACCGGACAGGGTCTTCATTCACCCCTCCACTTT
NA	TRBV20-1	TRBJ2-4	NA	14	CSARGGAPKNIQYF	TGCAGTGCTAGAGGGGGCGCCCCCAAAAACATTCAGTACTTC
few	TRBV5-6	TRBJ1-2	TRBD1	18	CASSLAGTGGRIAYGYTF	TGTGCCAGCAGCTTGGCCGGGACAGGTGGAAGAATTGCGTATGGCTACACCTTC
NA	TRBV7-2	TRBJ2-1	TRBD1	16	CASSDPTGGLPDEQFF	TGTGCCAGCAGCGACCCGACAGGGGGTTTACCGGATGAGCAGTTCTTC
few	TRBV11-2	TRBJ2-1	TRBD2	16	CASSLGGAGGYNEQFF	TGTGCCAGCAGCTTAGGTGGAGCGGGGGGGTACAATGAGCAGTTCTTC
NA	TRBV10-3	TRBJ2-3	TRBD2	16	CAIKETSGGASDTQYF	TGTGCCATCAAAGAAACTAGCGGGGGGGCTAGTGATACGCAGTATTTT
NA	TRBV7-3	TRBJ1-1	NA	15	CASSPHGGQNTEAFF	TGTGCCAGCAGCCCCCACGGGGGGCAGAACACTGAAGCTTTCTTT
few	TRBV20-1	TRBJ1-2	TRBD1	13	CSARDRVGYGYTF	TGCAGTGCTAGGGACAGGGTTGGGTATGGCTACACCTTC
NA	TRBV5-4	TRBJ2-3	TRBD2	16	CASSRGLAGSTDTQYF	TGTGCCAGCAGCCGTGGACTAGCGGGAAGCACAGATACGCAGTATTTT
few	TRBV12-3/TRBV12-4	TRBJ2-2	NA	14	CASSLLGNTGELFF	TGTGCCAGCAGTTTATTGGGGAACACCGGGGAGCTGTTTTTT
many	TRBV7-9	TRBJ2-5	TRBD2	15	CASSPGLAGLETQYF	TGTGCCAGCAGCCCGGGACTAGCGGGGTTGGAGACCCAGTACTTC
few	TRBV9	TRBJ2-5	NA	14	CASSVEGGGETQYF	TGTGCCAGCAGCGTAGAAGGGGGGGGGGAGACCCAGTACTTC
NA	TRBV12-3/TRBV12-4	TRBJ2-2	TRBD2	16	CASSFLAEGHTGELFF	TGTGCCAGCAGTTTTCTAGCGGAGGGACACACCGGGGAGCTGTTTTTT
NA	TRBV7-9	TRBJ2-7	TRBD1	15	CASSQQWDRGYEQYF	TGTGCCAGCAGCCAACAGTGGGACAGGGGGTACGAGCAGTACTTC
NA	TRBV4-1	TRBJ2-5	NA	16	CASSPLLDSLQETQYF	TGCGCCAGCAGTCCTCTTTTGGACAGCCTCCAAGAGACCCAGTACTTC
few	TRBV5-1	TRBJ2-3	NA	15	CASSSSATGTDTQYF	TGCGCCAGCAGCTCGAGCGCCACCGGCACAGATACGCAGTATTTT
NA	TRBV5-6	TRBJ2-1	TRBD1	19	CASSLSQGAFFRSYNEQFF	TGTGCCAGCAGCTTGTCTCAGGGGGCTTTTTTTCGGTCCTACAATGAGCAGTTCTTC
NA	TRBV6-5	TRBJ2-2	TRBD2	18	CASSYSAGAGGPAGELFF	TGTGCCAGCAGTTACTCAGCAGGAGCGGGGGGGCCAGCCGGGGAGCTGTTTTTT
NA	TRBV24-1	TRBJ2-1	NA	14	CATSDGGGRNEQFF	TGTGCCACCAGTGATGGTGGAGGACGCAATGAGCAGTTCTTC
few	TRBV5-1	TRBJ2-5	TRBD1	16	CASSWGTGGYGETQYF	TGCGCCAGCAGCTGGGGGACAGGGGGTTATGGAGAGACCCAGTACTTC
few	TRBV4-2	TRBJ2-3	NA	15	CASSQGPQGTDTQYF	TGTGCCAGCAGCCAAGGTCCTCAGGGCACAGATACGCAGTATTTT
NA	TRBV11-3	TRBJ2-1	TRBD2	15	CASSLGTSLNNEQFF	TGTGCCAGCAGCTTGGGGACTAGTCTAAACAATGAGCAGTTCTTC
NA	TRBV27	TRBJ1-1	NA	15	CASQAHGRFDTEAFF	TGTGCCAGCCAGGCCCATGGCAGGTTCGACACTGAAGCTTTCTTT
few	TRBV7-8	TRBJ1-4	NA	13	CASSDDPGKELFF	TGTGCCAGCAGCGACGACCCGGGGAAGGAACTGTTTTTT